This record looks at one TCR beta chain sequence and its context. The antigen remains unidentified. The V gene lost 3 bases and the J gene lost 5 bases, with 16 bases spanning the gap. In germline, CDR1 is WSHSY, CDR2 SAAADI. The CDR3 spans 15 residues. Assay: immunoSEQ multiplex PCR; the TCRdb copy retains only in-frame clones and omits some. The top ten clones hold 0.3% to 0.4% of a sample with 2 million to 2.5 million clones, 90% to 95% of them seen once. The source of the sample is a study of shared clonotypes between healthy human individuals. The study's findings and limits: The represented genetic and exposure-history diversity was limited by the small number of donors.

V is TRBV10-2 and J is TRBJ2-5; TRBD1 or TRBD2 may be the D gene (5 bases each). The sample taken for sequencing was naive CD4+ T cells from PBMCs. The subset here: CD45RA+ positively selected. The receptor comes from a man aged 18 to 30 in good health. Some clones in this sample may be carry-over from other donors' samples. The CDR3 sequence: CASSDGTGLGETQYF. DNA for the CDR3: TGCGCCAGCAGTGATGGGACGGGCCTTGGGGAGACCCAGTACTTC.